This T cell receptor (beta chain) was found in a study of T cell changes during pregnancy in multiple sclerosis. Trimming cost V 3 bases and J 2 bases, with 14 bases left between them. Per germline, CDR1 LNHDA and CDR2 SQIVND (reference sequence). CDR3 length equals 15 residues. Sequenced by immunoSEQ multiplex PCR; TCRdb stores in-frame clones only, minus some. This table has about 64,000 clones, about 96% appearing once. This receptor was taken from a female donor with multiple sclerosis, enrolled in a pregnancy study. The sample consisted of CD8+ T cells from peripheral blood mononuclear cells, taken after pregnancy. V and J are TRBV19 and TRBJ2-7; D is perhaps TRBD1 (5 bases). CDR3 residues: CASSIARDSPYEQYF. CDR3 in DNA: TGTGCCAGTAGTATCGCCCGCGACAGCCCCTACGAGCAGTACTTC. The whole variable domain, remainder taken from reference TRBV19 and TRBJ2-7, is DGGITQSPKYLFRKEGQNVTLSCEQNLNHDAMYWYRQDPGQGLRLIYYSQIVNDFQKGDIAEGYSVSREKKESFPLTVTSAQKNPTAFYLCASSIARDSPYEQYFGPGTRLTVT.